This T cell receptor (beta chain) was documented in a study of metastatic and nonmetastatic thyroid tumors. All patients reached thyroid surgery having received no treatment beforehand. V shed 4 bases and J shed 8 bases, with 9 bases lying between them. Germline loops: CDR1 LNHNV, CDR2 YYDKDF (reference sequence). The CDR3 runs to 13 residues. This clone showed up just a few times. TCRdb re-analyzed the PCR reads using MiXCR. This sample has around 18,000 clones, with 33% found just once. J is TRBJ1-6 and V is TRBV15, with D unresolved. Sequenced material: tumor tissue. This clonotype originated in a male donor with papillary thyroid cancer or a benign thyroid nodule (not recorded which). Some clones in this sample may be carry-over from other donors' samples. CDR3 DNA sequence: TGTGCCACCAGCAAGGGAGTCGATTCACCCCTCCACTTT. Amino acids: CATSKGVDSPLHF.